This TCR beta chain was sequenced in a study of T cells in Graves' hyperthyroidism and ophthalmopathy. Study summary: Blood was drawn when the patient was first diagnosed and still untreated. Study observations and caveats: Appearing also in blood were most of the thyroid clonotypes expanded above 0.001.

It was uncontrolled infection, other autoimmune disease, pregnancy or lactation that excluded patients. Diagnosis relied on clinical symptoms, serum thyroxine and TRAb, thyroid ultrasound and orbital computed tomography. Amplification yielded TCR beta CDR3 regions, with RNA transcripts as the source. During a first-round RT-PCR of the TCR CDR3, the HTBI primer set was used. In TCRdb, the multiplex PCR reads were re-called with MiXCR into one record per CDR3 protein. The data hold some 490,000 distinct CDR3 sequences, with under 25% observed a single time. Germline values: CDR1 SGHTA, CDR2 FQGNSA. Trimming pared 2 bases from V and 8 bases from J, leaving 10 bases between. There are 13 residues in the CDR3. In regard to this clonotype: The antigen is not known.

The chain recombines TRBV7-2 with TRBJ2-1, with D unclear. Sequencing used blood. The TCR was taken from a woman in her 70s with Graves' ophthalmopathy. CDR3 in DNA: TGTGCCAGCAGCTTAACGATTAGAGATGAGCAGTTCTTC. Protein: CASSLTIRDEQFF.